This T cell receptor (beta chain) originates from a study of T cell responses to AZD1222 COVID-19 vaccine. TCRdb's table, derived via immunoSEQ multiplex PCR, lists solely in-frame clones and lacks some. The table shows about 200,000 clones, with 80% to 95% occurring only once. The germline CDR1 and CDR2 sequences are SGHTS and YDEGEE. CDR3 length: 16 residues. Germline trimming cut 2 bases from V and 11 bases from J; bases unmatched to any gene: 13. The specimen comprised peripheral blood, sampled 28 days after the second AZD1222 dose. The sequence derives from an adult who received the AZD1222 COVID-19 vaccine. V gene TRBV5-8 combines with J gene TRBJ1-6, with TRBD1 matching 7 bases. CDR3 DNA: TGTGCCAGCAGCTTCTGGGGGACGACAGGGCCGACACCCCTCCACTTT. It translates to CASSFWGTTGPTPLHF.